This T cell receptor beta chain was sequenced in a study of PD-1 blockade in classical Hodgkin lymphoma. As for time point: newly diagnosed, previously untreated cHL patient sample. CD8+ T cells were isolated from thawed PBMCs by magnetic negative selection. Untreated, newly diagnosed classical Hodgkin lymphoma PBMCs were used for comparison. Using immunoSEQ multiplex PCR, the repertoire was profiled, and TCRdb retains in-frame clones only, with some absent. Of roughly 21,000 clones listed, approximately 90% were seen once; the top ten hold about 7%. Germline V lookup: CDR1 MNHEY, CDR2 SMNVEV (reference sequence). V lost 3 bases and J 14 bases, leaving 11 bases between the germline ends. CDR3 length equals 12 residues.

Sequencing used CD8+ T cells from blood. This sequence originates from a human donor with classical Hodgkin lymphoma. The chain employs TRBV27 and TRBJ1-6, with D maybe TRBD1 (5 bases). CDR3 in DNA: TGTGCCAGCAGTTTCGGGGGGTCGGCCCTCCACTTT. Amino acids: CASSFGGSALHF.